This T cell receptor beta chain was captured in a study of identical twins. One entry per CDR3 protein, called by TCRdb with MiXCR from the 5' RACE reads. The data show 550,000 to 700,000 distinct CDR3 sequences, with around 20% seen just once and 4% to 5.5% held by the top ten. Germline V lookup: CDR1 MDHEN, CDR2 SYDVKM. The ends were cut back, 5 bases at V and 1 base at J, with 15 bases in the middle. The CDR3 covers 15 residues. The data were also submitted as part of a second study, on T cells expressing NK-cell markers.

The receptor's source is a woman under 30 in good health. The chain is built from TRBV28 and TRBJ2-7; possible D gene TRBD1, 6 bases. The material sequenced was PBMCs. CDR3: CASSQTGSRSYEQYF. CDR3 nucleotides: TGTGCCAGCAGTCAAACAGGGTCGCGTTCCTACGAGCAGTACTTC.